The next 17 T cell receptor beta chains were all read from a single sample in a study of cytomegalovirus exposure and HLA in healthy donors. PCR used 60 Vbeta primers and 13 Jbeta primers. Some clones are missing from TCRdb's copy, which holds only in-frame ones; the method was immunoSEQ multiplex PCR. The sample consists of about 130,000 clones, 80% of them appearing once. Specimen: PBMCs. The receptors originated from a male donor in good health and CMV-seronegative.

The chain joins TRBV4-3 to TRBJ2-1; unclear D gene. The CDR3 has 15 amino acids. V lost 4 bases and J lost 8, with 18 bases in between. Germline CDR1 and CDR2: LGHNA and YSLEER. The CDR3 sequence is CASSLSPSSSDEQFF. The CDR3 coding sequence is TGCGCCAGCAGCCTCAGTCCCAGCTCAAGCGATGAGCAGTTCTTC.

The rearrangement links TRBV28 to TRBJ1-5, with a weak D call TRBD1 (6 bases). The CDR3 has 15 amino acids. The germline V gene encodes CDR1 MDHEN and CDR2 SYDVKM. Trimming shortened V by 5 bases and J by 7 bases, and 18 bases separated the two germline ends. In DNA form, the CDR3 reads TGTGCCAGCAGTCGCCGAGGGGGGGCAGGGCAGCCCCAGCATTTT. Its protein product is CASSRRGGAGQPQHF.

The V gene is TRBV28, the J gene TRBJ2-5; 7 positions agree with TRBD2. The CDR3 runs 15 residues. Germline V gene lookup returns CDR1 MDHEN and CDR2 SYDVKM. V dropped 7 bases and J dropped 5; count of bases not matched to a gene: 13. CDR3 DNA sequence: TGTGCCAGCAATATGCGCGGGGGAAAAGTGGAGACCCAGTACTTC. Its translation: CASNMRGGKVETQYF.

The rearrangement joins TRBV6-5 to TRBJ1-6; 7 bases match TRBD1. The V segment lost 4 bases and the J segment 14 bases; nucleotides outside the gene matches: 8. Germline-derived CDR1 and CDR2 are MNHEY and SVGAGI. The CDR3 covers 13 residues. CDR3 protein: CASSSGDRISLHF. In DNA form, the CDR3 reads TGTGCCAGCAGTTCCGGGGACAGAATCTCCCTCCACTTT.

The rearrangement uses TRBV5-1 and TRBJ2-5; the D gene is possibly TRBD1 (6 bases). V was shortened by 0 bases and J by 5 bases, with 17 bases between the two germline ends. This CDR3 has 16 residues. CDR1 SGHRS and CDR2 YFSETQ come from the germline V gene. CDR3 sequence reads: CASSLGDGAQGETQYF. The CDR3 DNA follows: TGCGCCAGCAGCTTGGGTGACGGGGCCCAGGGGGAGACCCAGTACTTC.

The chain carries TRBV6-1 and TRBJ2-1, with 7 bases identical to TRBD2. Germline assignment: CDR1 MNHNS and CDR2 SASEGT. The CDR3 is 13 residues long. The trim removed 6 bases at V and 4 bases at J, leaving 3 bases unmatched. The CDR3 DNA sequence: TGTGCCAGCAGGCTAGCGGAGTACAATGAGCAGTTCTTC. The encoded protein is CASRLAEYNEQFF.

V gene TRBV4-2 combines with J gene TRBJ2-2, with D possibly being TRBD1 (5 bases). V lost 1 base and J 8 bases, leaving 8 bases between the germline ends. Germline assignment: CDR1 LGHNA and CDR2 YNFKEQ. The CDR3 sequence is 13 residues long. Written as DNA, the CDR3 is TGTGCCAGCAGCCAAGCCAGGGTTGGGGAGCTGTTTTTT. Protein sequence: CASSQARVGELFF.

The chain employs TRBV29-1 and TRBJ1-2, with D possibly TRBD1 on 6 matching bases. From germline, CDR1 is SQVTM and CDR2 ANQGSEA. The CDR3 covers 11 residues. Trimming took off 8 bases at V and 6 bases at J, with 13 bases between the two ends. Here the CDR3 DNA reads TGCAGCCCAGGGGTGTTGGATGGCTACACCTTC. Protein product: CSPGVLDGYTF.

V usage is TRBV7-8 and J usage is TRBJ2-3, with 10 bases fitting TRBD1. CDR1 and CDR2 (germline): SGHVS, FQNEAQ. The CDR3 runs to 18 residues. Trimming at V came to 3 bases and at J to 5 bases, leaving 14 bases not matched to a gene. The CDR3 reads CASSFNVPGTGALDTQYF. DNA for the CDR3: TGTGCCAGCAGCTTTAATGTTCCAGGGACAGGGGCCCTAGATACGCAGTATTTT.

V gene TRBV19 combines with J gene TRBJ1-2; maybe TRBD1 (6 bases). The CDR3 covers 16 residues. V lost 3 bases and J 6 bases, leaving 20 bases between the germline ends. The germline V gene encodes CDR1 LNHDA and CDR2 SQIVND (reference sequence). This CDR3 reads CASSIETGRSIDGYTF. CDR3 in DNA: TGTGCCAGTAGTATCGAGACAGGAAGATCTATAGATGGCTACACCTTC.

This clone was observed a handful of times. The chain couples TRBV4-2 to TRBJ2-7; the D is unclear. Between the trimmed V and J ends, which lost 2 bases and 3 bases, there was a span of 11 bases. Germline assignment: CDR1 LGHNA and CDR2 YNFKEQ. This CDR3 has 14 amino acids. CDR3 loop: CASSQLRNLYEQYF. The DNA of the CDR3 is TGTGCCAGCAGCCAACTGAGAAATCTCTACGAGCAGTACTTC.

The CDR3 reads CASSRRRIYEQYF. The CDR3 region has the DNA TGTGCCAGCAGCCGGCGGCGGATATACGAGCAGTACTTC. This rearrangement joins TRBV5-6 to TRBJ2-7; D gene unclear. V dropped 4 bases and J dropped 4 bases, with 12 bases sitting between them. Germline V gene sequence: CDR1 SGHDT, CDR2 YYEEEE. CDR3 length equals 13 residues.

This clone appeared a few times. The chain is built from TRBV9 and TRBJ2-3; D call uncertain. The V gene's germline CDR1 is SGDLS and CDR2 YYNGEE. The CDR3 runs to 16 residues. V was shortened by 0 bases and J by 0 bases, with 11 bases between the two germline ends. Here the CDR3 DNA reads TGTGCCAGCAGCGTAGGACTGAGTGTTAGCACAGATACGCAGTATTTT. Amino acids: CASSVGLSVSTDTQYF.

This clone turned up a few times. As DNA, the CDR3 is TGCGCCAGCAGCAAGGGACAGGGGGCACCCACTAACTATGGCTACACCTTC. Its protein is CASSKGQGAPTNYGYTF. V usage is TRBV5-1 and J usage is TRBJ1-2; TRBD1 matches at 12 bases. Looked up from germline, CDR1 is SGHRS and CDR2 is YFSETQ. CDR3 length: 17 amino acids. J was trimmed by 0 bases and V by 4 bases; bases with no gene match: 7.

In the case of this clone: Within the sample, other DNA sequences also encode this same CDR3. The V gene is TRBV2, the J gene TRBJ1-6; no definite D call. The CDR3 loop spans 14 amino acids. V shed 10 bases and J shed 7 bases, with 17 bases lying between them. The germline gives CDR1 SNHLY, CDR2 FYNNEI. This CDR3 reads CATVKEATNSPLHF. In DNA, the CDR3 is TGTGCCACCGTGAAGGAGGCAACCAATTCACCCCTCCACTTT.

The chain has TRBV9 and TRBJ1-1, with D unclear. Germline values: CDR1 SGDLS, CDR2 YYNGEE. This CDR3 spans 13 amino acids. Deletions cut 4 bases from V and 4 bases from J, with 11 bases between. The CDR3 here is CASSQRLVTEAFF. CDR3 DNA sequence: TGTGCCAGCAGCCAGAGGCTAGTCACTGAAGCTTTCTTT.

This chain connects TRBV5-1 to TRBJ2-3; no reliable D call. Germline V lookup: CDR1 SGHRS, CDR2 YFSETQ. V dropped 0 bases and J dropped 1 base, with 6 bases sitting between them. The CDR3 is made up of 14 amino acids. The CDR3 sequence is CASSLGVGTDTQYF. The CDR3 DNA reads as TGCGCCAGCAGCTTGGGAGTAGGCACAGATACGCAGTATTTT. Full variable domain (rest looked up from reference TRBV5-1 and TRBJ2-3): KAGVTQTPRYLIKTRGQQVTLSCSPISGHRSVSWYQQTPGQGLQFLFEYFSETQRNKGNFPGRFSGRQFSNSRSEMNVSTLELGDSALYLCASSLGVGTDTQYFGPGTRLTVL.